Below, one T cell receptor (beta chain) is given with its context. Its antigen is not identified. The sample belongs to a study of T cell repertoires in cytomegalovirus infection. The CDR3 length is 16 residues. With 0 bases clipped from V and 6 bases from J, the junction kept 6 bases outside the gene matches. The germline V gene has CDR1 SGDLS and CDR2 YYNGEE. Overall study findings and caveats: The response measured ex vivo was dominated by TCR beta clonotypes (HLA-C-restricted and CMV-specific).

Each CDR3 protein gets one entry after TCRdb re-called the reads with MiXCR. The table has just over 150,000 distinct CDR3 sequences, about a quarter seen once. Sequencing was done on a sample of PBMCs. The source is a human donor in good health (CMV status not recorded). Some clones in this sample may be carry-over from other donors' samples. The V and J genes are TRBV9 and TRBJ2-1; 10 bases are shared with TRBD1. The CDR3 DNA reads TGTGCCAGCAGCGTAGCTTGGGACAGGGGATTCAATGAGCAGTTCTTC. Translated: CASSVAWDRGFNEQFF.